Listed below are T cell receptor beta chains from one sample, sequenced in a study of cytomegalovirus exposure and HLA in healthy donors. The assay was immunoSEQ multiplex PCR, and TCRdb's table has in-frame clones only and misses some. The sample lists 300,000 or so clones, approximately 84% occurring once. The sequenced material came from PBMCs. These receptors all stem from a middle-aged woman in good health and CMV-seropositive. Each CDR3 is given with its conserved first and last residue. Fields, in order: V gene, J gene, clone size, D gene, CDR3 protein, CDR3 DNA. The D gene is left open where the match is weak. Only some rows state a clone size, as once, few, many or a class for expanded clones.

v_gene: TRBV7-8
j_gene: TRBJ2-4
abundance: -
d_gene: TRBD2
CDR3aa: CASSIGLAENIQYF
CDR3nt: TGTGCCAGCAGCATCGGACTAGCCGAAAACATTCAGTACTTC

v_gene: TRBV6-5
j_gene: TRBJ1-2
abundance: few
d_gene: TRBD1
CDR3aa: CASSPGQGVTF
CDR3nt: TGTGCCAGCAGTCCAGGACAGGGGGTCACCTTC

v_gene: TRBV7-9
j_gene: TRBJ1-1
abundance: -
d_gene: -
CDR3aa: CSSSLSPSVRVNTEAFF
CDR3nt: TGTTCCAGCAGCTTAAGTCCCTCGGTCCGGGTGAACACTGAAGCTTTCTTT

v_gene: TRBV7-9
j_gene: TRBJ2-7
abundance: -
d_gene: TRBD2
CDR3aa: CASSPGTSGSSYEQYF
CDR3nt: TGTGCCAGCAGCCCGGGGACTAGCGGGAGCTCCTACGAGCAGTACTTC

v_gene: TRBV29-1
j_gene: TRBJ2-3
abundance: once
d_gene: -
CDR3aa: CSVEMAERRSTDTQYF
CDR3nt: TGCAGCGTTGAAATGGCGGAGAGACGTAGCACAGATACGCAGTATTTT

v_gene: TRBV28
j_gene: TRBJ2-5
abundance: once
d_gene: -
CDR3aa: CASRYAAGVGFQTQYF
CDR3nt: TGTGCCAGCAGATACGCCGCCGGTGTTGGTTTTCAGACCCAGTACTTC

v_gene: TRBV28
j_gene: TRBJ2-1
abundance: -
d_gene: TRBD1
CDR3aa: CASSQGTGFNEQFF
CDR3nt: TGTGCCAGCTCCCAGGGGACAGGGTTCAATGAGCAGTTCTTC

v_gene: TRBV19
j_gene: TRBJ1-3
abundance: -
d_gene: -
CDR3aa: CASSPTGGGFGAIYF
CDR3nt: TGTGCCAGTAGTCCGACAGGAGGTGGATTCGGCGCCATATATTTT

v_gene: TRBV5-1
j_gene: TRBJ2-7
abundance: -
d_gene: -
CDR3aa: CASSPDSTYEQYF
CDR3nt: TGCGCCAGCAGCCCGGACTCCACCTACGAGCAGTACTTC

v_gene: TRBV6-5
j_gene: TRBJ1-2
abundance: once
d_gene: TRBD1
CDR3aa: CASSSTGGNYGYTF
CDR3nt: TGTGCCAGCAGTTCCACAGGGGGCAACTATGGCTACACCTTC

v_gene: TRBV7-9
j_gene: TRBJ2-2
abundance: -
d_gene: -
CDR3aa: CASSLEPRDTGELFF
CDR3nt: TGTGCCAGCAGCTTAGAACCCAGGGATACCGGGGAGCTGTTTTTT

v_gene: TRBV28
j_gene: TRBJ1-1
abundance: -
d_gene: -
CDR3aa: CASRLGGAKNTEAFF
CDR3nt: TGTGCCAGCAGGCTAGGGGGGGCCAAGAACACTGAAGCTTTCTTT

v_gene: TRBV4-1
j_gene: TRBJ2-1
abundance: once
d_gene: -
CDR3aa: CASSQDVSGLRAPEQFF
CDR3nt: TGCGCCAGCAGCCAGGACGTCTCGGGACTCCGAGCCCCTGAGCAGTTCTTC

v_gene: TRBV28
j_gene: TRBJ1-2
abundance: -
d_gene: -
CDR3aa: CASTSSALYPYGYTF
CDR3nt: TGTGCCAGCACCTCGAGTGCCCTCTATCCCTATGGCTACACCTTC

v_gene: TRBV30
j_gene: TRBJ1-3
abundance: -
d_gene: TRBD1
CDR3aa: CAWSVRDRGIAGGTNTIYF
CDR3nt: TGTGCCTGGAGTGTACGGGACAGGGGAATAGCTGGAGGGACAAACACCATATATTTT

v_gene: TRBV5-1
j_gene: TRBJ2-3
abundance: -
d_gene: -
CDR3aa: CASSLVAVGDTQYF
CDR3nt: TGCGCCAGCAGCTTGGTAGCGGTGGGGGATACGCAGTATTTT

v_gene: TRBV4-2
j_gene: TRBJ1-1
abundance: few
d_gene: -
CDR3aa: CASSQEMAGRTEAFF
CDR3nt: TGTGCCAGCAGCCAAGAGATGGCAGGGAGGACTGAAGCTTTCTTT

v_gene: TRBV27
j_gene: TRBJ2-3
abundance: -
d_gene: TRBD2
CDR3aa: CASSRRLAGESDTQYF
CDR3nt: TGTGCCAGCAGTCGCAGACTAGCGGGAGAATCAGATACGCAGTATTTT